The entry below describes one T cell receptor (beta chain). The CDR3 extends over 18 amino acids. Trimming shortened V by 5 bases and J by 0 bases, and 20 bases separated the two germline ends. CDR1 is MGHRA and CDR2 is YSYEKL in the germline V gene. The data originate from a study of cytotoxic CD8 clonotypes in ibrutinib-treated CLL. Measured with immunoSEQ multiplex PCR; TCRdb has only the in-frame clones, and not every one. There are 60,000 to 95,000 clones in the sample; around four fifths occur only once, and around 37% lies in the top ten. The chain recombines TRBV4-1 with TRBJ1-3, with D possibly being TRBD1 (6 bases). The sequence derives from a human donor with chronic lymphocytic leukemia. The sequencing here drew on PBMCs, taken after 24 months of ibrutinib treatment. CDR3 sequence reads: CASSLRTALAASGNTIYF. DNA for the CDR3: TGCGCCAGCAGCTTAAGGACAGCCTTAGCCGCCTCTGGAAACACCATATATTTT.